This T cell receptor (beta chain) was captured by sequencing in a study of cytomegalovirus exposure and HLA in healthy donors. This PCR relied on a set of 60 Vbeta primers and 13 Jbeta primers. The repertoire was sequenced with immunoSEQ multiplex PCR; TCRdb's copy has only in-frame clones and lacks some. The sample yields some 160,000 clones, 65% to 80% seen once. The germline CDR1 and CDR2 sequences are MGHRA and YSYEKL. Trimming took off 4 bases at V and 4 bases at J, with 20 bases between the two ends. The CDR3 has 16 residues. V usage is TRBV4-1 and J usage is TRBJ2-7; D might be TRBD1 (6 bases). The receptor comes from a woman aged 40 to 49 in good health and CMV-seronegative. The sequencing input was PBMCs. The CDR3 region has the DNA TGCGCCAGCAGCCCCCGGCAGGGGTTGATTCAATACGAGCAGTACTTC. Its translation is CASSPRQGLIQYEQYF.